This T cell receptor (beta chain) was identified during a study of T cells and copy number aberrations in small-cell lung cancer. Study-wide points: Compared with adjacent lung tissue, tumors had lower T-cell richness and clonality and non-significantly lower density.

Germline CDR1 and CDR2: MNHNS and SASEGT. Trimming removed 3 bases from V and 2 bases from J; junction bases left unmatched: 12. CDR3 length equals 19 residues. Worth noting for this clone: The target antigen is unknown.

Libraries were prepared by immunoSEQ multiplex PCR; TCRdb keeps only in-frame clonotypes and omits some of them. The sample contains 7,000 or so clones, roughly four fifths of which appear only once. The V gene is TRBV6-1, the J gene TRBJ2-6, with 8 bases identical to TRBD1. This receptor was taken from a woman aged 65 to 85 with small cell lung cancer. Some clones in this sample may be carry-over from other donors' samples. Material for sequencing was normal tissue next to the tumor. CDR3 sequence (DNA): TGTGCCAGCAGTGATTTAGGACAGGGTGTTTGGGCTGGGGCCAACGTCCTGACTTTC. Protein: CASSDLGQGVWAGANVLTF.